These 26 T cell receptor beta chains share one sample of origin, sequenced in a study of blood T cell repertoires in COVID-19. The protocol was immunoSEQ multiplex PCR, while the TCRdb copy is restricted to in-frame clones and leaves out a portion. The repertoire holds under 150,000 clones, with under 90% as singletons. The sample consisted of PBMCs or T cells enriched from blood (not recorded which). These receptors originate from a man aged 50 to 59 in a cohort exposed to, infected with or recovered from COVID-19 (not recorded which).

The chain has TRBV14 and TRBJ2-5, with D perhaps matching TRBD1 (5 bases). The germline gives CDR1 SGHDN, CDR2 FVKESK. The CDR3 is 16 amino acids. Trimming took 0 bases from V and 5 from J, leaving 16 bases between them. This CDR3 reads CASSQDRVGYRETQYF. Here the CDR3 DNA reads TGTGCCAGCAGCCAAGACAGGGTGGGGTACAGGGAGACCCAGTACTTC.

The chain joins TRBV28 to TRBJ2-3; 12 bases are a match to TRBD2. Germline CDR1 and CDR2: MDHEN and SYDVKM. The CDR3 runs 18 residues. Unmatched junction bases numbered 9, after V lost 5 bases and J lost 0 bases. CDR3 coding DNA: TGTGCCAGCAGTCGTCCACTAGCGGGAGGATCTAGCACAGATACGCAGTATTTT. Protein sequence: CASSRPLAGGSSTDTQYF.

The chain links TRBV6-5 to TRBJ2-3; no definite D call. The germline V and J ends were trimmed by 3 bases and 4 bases, with 8 bases remaining between them. From germline, CDR1 is MNHEY and CDR2 SVGAGI. The CDR3 is 13 amino acids. The DNA for the CDR3 is TGTGCCAGCAGTTATTCCCTTCCAGATACGCAGTATTTT. This gives the protein CASSYSLPDTQYF.

V usage is TRBV24-1 and J usage is TRBJ1-3, with a possible D match to TRBD1 (6 bases). CDR1 and CDR2 from the germline V gene are KGHDR and SFDVKD. The CDR3 is 19 amino acids. Trimming took off 8 bases at V and 4 bases at J, with 29 bases between the two ends. The CDR3 loop reads CATIGPPESGEGEGNTIYF. CDR3 nucleotide sequence: TGTGCCACCATCGGCCCCCCCGAAAGTGGTGAGGGGGAAGGAAACACCATATATTTT.

V gene TRBV6-1 combines with J gene TRBJ1-2; D is perhaps TRBD1 (5 bases). The CDR3 totals 12 residues. Germline assignment: CDR1 MNHNS and CDR2 SASEGT. V was pared by 3 bases and J by 8 bases, with 10 bases between. The CDR3 here is CASSDGGYGYTF. The CDR3 DNA reads as TGTGCCAGCAGTGACGGGGGATACGGCTACACCTTC.

The chain is built from TRBV12-3 or TRBV12-4 and TRBJ2-5; D not resolved. Trimming removed 1 base from V and 1 base from J, with 4 bases in between. The length of the CDR3 is 13 residues. As DNA, the CDR3 is TGTGCCAGCAGTTTAGGGCTCCAAGAGACCCAGTACTTC. Its translation is CASSLGLQETQYF.

This chain joins TRBV30 and TRBJ2-3; 8 bases agree with TRBD1. CDR3 length equals 15 residues. CDR1 and CDR2 (germline): GTSNPN, SVGIG (reference sequence). The V gene end was trimmed by 1 base and the J gene end by 10 bases; junction bases not matched to a gene: 13. CDR3 DNA sequence: TGTGCCTGGAGTGAGGACAGGGTCGAACTTTCGGCGCAGTATTTT. It specifies CAWSEDRVELSAQYF. The full variable domain, with the rest looked up from reference TRBV30 and TRBJ2-3, is SQTIHQWPATLVQPVGSPLSLECTVEGTSNPNLYWYRQAAGRGLQLLFYSVGIGQISSEVPQNLSASRPQDRQFILSSKKLLLSDSGFYLCAWSEDRVELSAQYFGPGTRLTVL.

The chain recombines TRBV28 with TRBJ1-5; D is unclear. The V end lost 2 bases, the J end lost 2 bases, and 10 bases lay between the germline ends. The CDR3 is 15 amino acids. The germline CDR1 and CDR2 sequences are MDHEN and SYDVKM. The CDR3, as DNA: TGTGCCAGCAGTTTAAGAGGAGAAGGCAATCAGCCCCAGCATTTT. Its protein is CASSLRGEGNQPQHF.

The CDR3 DNA reads TGTGCCAGCAGTCCGCCTAGGGTAGCGGGGCGCACAGATACGCAGTATTTT. Translation: CASSPPRVAGRTDTQYF. The chain employs TRBV2 and TRBJ2-3; 8 nucleotides match TRBD2. V trimming: 5 bases; J trimming: 1 base; junction bases outside the gene matches: 11. The CDR3 length is 17 residues. Per germline, CDR1 SNHLY and CDR2 FYNNEI.

The chain uses TRBV15 and TRBJ2-6; D is undetermined. The germline CDR1 and CDR2 sequences are LNHNV and YYDKDF (reference sequence). The V and J ends lost 8 bases and 1 base respectively, with 6 bases between them. This CDR3 comprises 13 residues. CDR3 residues: CATGRSGANVLTF. The CDR3, as DNA: TGTGCCACCGGGCGTTCTGGGGCCAACGTCCTGACTTTC.

The chain is built from TRBV30 and TRBJ2-1; D ambiguous. Trimming cost V 8 bases and J 0 bases, with 14 bases left between them. Germline assignment: CDR1 GTSNPN and CDR2 SVGIG (reference sequence). The CDR3 is 14 amino acids. The CDR3 nucleotides are TGTGCCCAACAAGGCGCTAGCTCCTACAATGAGCAGTTCTTC. Translating gives CAQQGASSYNEQFF. The full variable domain, completed using reference TRBV30 and TRBJ2-1, is SQTIHQWPATLVQPVGSPLSLECTVEGTSNPNLYWYRQAAGRGLQLLFYSVGIGQISSEVPQNLSASRPQDRQFILSSKKLLLSDSGFYLCAQQGASSYNEQFFGPGTRLTVL.

This chain joins TRBV3-1 (or the pseudogene TRBV3-2) and TRBJ2-1, with 8 bases that match TRBD1. Germline V gene sequence: CDR1 LGHDT, CDR2 YNNKEL (reference sequence). V was pared by 6 bases and J by 3 bases, with 4 bases of the junction left unmatched. The CDR3 consists of 14 residues. DNA of the CDR3: TGTGCCAGCAGTGGCGGGACAGGCTACAATGAGCAGTTCTTC. It yields the protein CASSGGTGYNEQFF.

This rearrangement joins TRBV5-1 to TRBJ2-5; 11 bases line up with TRBD2. The germline CDR1 and CDR2 sequences are SGHRS and YFSETQ. This CDR3 comprises 18 residues. Losses at the gene ends were 4 bases for V and 5 bases for J; bases not matched to a gene: 16. CDR3 residues: CASSPPGTSGRFAETQYF. The CDR3 nucleotides are TGCGCCAGCAGCCCCCCGGGTACTAGCGGGAGATTCGCGGAGACCCAGTACTTC.

The chain carries TRBV15 and TRBJ2-5; TRBD1 aligns across 10 bases. Per germline, CDR1 LNHNV and CDR2 YYDKDF (reference sequence). The CDR3 loop spans 13 amino acids. The ends lost 5 bases at V and 5 bases at J; junction bases unmatched: 2. The DNA for the CDR3 is TGTGCCACCAGCGGGGGACAGGGGGAGACCCAGTACTTC. Translation gives CATSGGQGETQYF. Drawing the rest from reference TRBV15 and TRBJ2-5, the complete variable domain is DAMVIQNPRYQVTQFGKPVTLSCSQTLNHNVMYWYQQKSSQAPKLLFHYYDKDFNNEADTPDNFQSRRPNTSFCFLDIRSPGLGDTAMYLCATSGGQGETQYFGPGTRLLVL.

V usage is TRBV28 and J usage is TRBJ2-7; 8 bases agree with TRBD2. The CDR3 loop spans 14 amino acids. Germline lookup yields CDR1 MDHEN and CDR2 SYDVKM. After removal of 2 bases from V and 6 bases from J, the junction contained 6 bases not matched to a gene. CDR3 nucleotide sequence: TGTGCCAGCAGTTTAACCGGGAGGGCCTTCGAGCAGTACTTC. It specifies CASSLTGRAFEQYF.

V is TRBV2 and J is TRBJ2-2; the match to TRBD1 covers 7 bases. CDR1 and CDR2 (germline): SNHLY, FYNNEI. CDR3 size: 15 residues. Trimming at V came to 7 bases and at J to 5 bases, leaving 10 bases not matched to a gene. The CDR3 loop reads CASMGQGVGTGELFF. DNA for the CDR3: TGTGCCAGCATGGGGCAGGGGGTTGGGACCGGGGAGCTGTTTTTT.

CDR3 nucleotides: TGTGCCATCAGTGAAGGGGCAGGGGATGGCTACACCTTC. It encodes CAISEGAGDGYTF. The chain has TRBV10-3 and TRBJ1-2; perhaps TRBD1 as D (6 bases). The ends were cut back, 3 bases at V and 6 bases at J, with 11 bases in the middle. The CDR3 spans 13 residues. Germline values: CDR1 ENHRY, CDR2 SYGVKD.

The J gene is TRBJ2-1, the V gene TRBV5-6, with 11 bases matching TRBD2. This CDR3 has 12 amino acids. Germline assignment: CDR1 SGHDT and CDR2 YYEEEE. The V and J ends lost 4 bases and 16 bases, in that order; junction bases with no gene match: 7. The CDR3 sequence is CASSPTSGRRFF. The CDR3 DNA reads as TGTGCCAGCAGCCCTACTAGCGGGAGACGATTCTTC.

V gene TRBV12-3 or TRBV12-4 combines with J gene TRBJ1-1; D gene uncertain. The CDR3 is 13 residues long. V was clipped by 6 bases and J by 1 base, with 9 bases between them. The CDR3 protein is CASRIAGNTEAFF. CDR3 nucleotides: TGTGCCAGCAGAATCGCAGGGAACACTGAAGCTTTCTTT.

This clone was detected only a few times. The V and J genes are TRBV2 and TRBJ1-1; D might be TRBD1 (5 bases). CDR3 length: 12 residues. Germline CDR1 is SNHLY and CDR2 is FYNNEI. The germline V and J ends were trimmed by 2 bases and 10 bases, with 11 bases remaining between them. CDR3 nucleotides: TGTGCCAGCAGTGAAATAGGGGTAGGAGCTTTCTTT. Translated: CASSEIGVGAFF.

The chain has TRBV3-1 (or the pseudogene TRBV3-2) and TRBJ1-4; no firm D call. This CDR3 is 14 amino acids long. V dropped 3 bases and J dropped 7 bases, with 12 bases sitting between them. Germline CDR1 LGHDT, CDR2 YNNKEL (reference sequence). The CDR3 nucleotides read TGTGCCAGCAGCCACACCGGAGAGGGTGAAAAACTGTTTTTT. It yields the protein CASSHTGEGEKLFF.

V and J are TRBV5-4 and TRBJ1-3, with 7 bases identical to TRBD1. Germline assignment: CDR1 SGHNT and CDR2 YYREEE (reference sequence). This CDR3 contains 17 residues. With V trimmed by 4 bases and J by 0 bases, 10 bases remained unmatched. CDR3 nucleotides: TGTGCCAGCAGCGATACCGAGGGACAGAGCTCTGGAAACACCATATATTTT. As protein: CASSDTEGQSSGNTIYF.

The chain is built from TRBV7-7 and TRBJ2-1; weak D call: TRBD2 (5 bases). The CDR3 has 13 amino acids. V was trimmed by 3 bases and J by 9 bases, leaving 12 bases between them. Per germline, CDR1 SSHAT and CDR2 FNYEAQ (reference sequence). DNA of the CDR3: TGTGCCAGCAGCTTGGTCCCGGAGGCTGAGCAGTTCTTC. Translating it yields CASSLVPEAEQFF.

The chain links TRBV7-2 to TRBJ1-2; D is undetermined. Germline values: CDR1 SGHTA, CDR2 FQGNSA. The CDR3 consists of 17 residues. Trimming took 1 base from V and 0 from J, leaving 15 bases between them. The CDR3 bases are TGTGCCAGCAGCTTAGGGGCACGACCCACTTCTAACTATGGCTACACCTTC. Translation: CASSLGARPTSNYGYTF.

The rearrangement uses TRBV6-5 and TRBJ2-2, with 9 positions matching TRBD2. CDR1 and CDR2 (germline): MNHEY, SVGAGI. Trimming at V came to 5 bases and at J to 6 bases, leaving 7 bases not matched to a gene. CDR3 length equals 15 residues. The CDR3: CASSPLAGLAGELFF. The CDR3 coding sequence is TGTGCCAGCAGTCCCCTAGCGGGACTCGCCGGGGAGCTGTTTTTT.

In DNA, the CDR3 is TGTGCCAGTAGACCGACAGGGGAAGGCACTGAAGCTTTCTTT. Amino acids: CASRPTGEGTEAFF. The rearrangement joins TRBV19 to TRBJ1-1; TRBD1 agrees at 8 bases. The CDR3 runs 14 residues. Germline trimming cut 6 bases from V and 4 bases from J; bases unmatched to any gene: 7. From germline, CDR1 is LNHDA and CDR2 SQIVND (reference sequence).